The sequence of this T cell receptor beta chain was determined in a study of blood T cell repertoires in COVID-19. Study as a whole: T cells, B-cell-depleted T cells, or PBMCs provided the cDNA or gDNA that served as material.

Per the germline V gene, CDR1 is LGHDT and CDR2 is YNNKEL (reference sequence). V shed 5 bases, J shed 9 bases, and the junction held 3 bases outside the gene matches. This CDR3 is 14 amino acids long. Sequencing was performed with immunoSEQ multiplex PCR; in TCRdb, only in-frame clones are kept and a portion is missing. The sample consists of some 260,000 clones, nearly 90% of them appearing once. This TCR came from a woman between 35 and 50 years old who had recovered from COVID-19. Input material: peripheral blood. The V call is TRBV3-1 (or the pseudogene TRBV3-2), the J call TRBJ1-6; 11 bases agree with TRBD1. CDR3 sequence: CASSWTGGSSPLHF. In DNA, the CDR3 is TGTGCCAGCAGCTGGACAGGGGGCAGTTCACCCCTCCACTTT.